The 14 T cell receptor beta chains below were found in one sample sequenced in a study of vaccination and CD4 T cells after COVID-19. These receptors are not linked to any known antigen. The study sequenced cultured CD4+ T cell DNA using the Oncomine TCR Beta short-read assay. MiXCR, applied by TCRdb to the PCR reads, yields one record per CDR3 protein. The sample contains 10,000 or so distinct CDR3 sequences, 51% of which appear only once. Treatment reported: roughly ten-day PBMC culture with coronavirus spike peptide pools or control peptides (ViraFEST assay). The sample comprised CD4+ T cells from blood, cultured in vitro. The receptors were gathered from a human donor who had recovered from COVID-19.

The rearrangement uses TRBV11-3 and TRBJ1-6, with D uncertain. V lost 1 base and J lost 7, with 11 bases in between. The germline V gene encodes CDR1 SGHNT and CDR2 YENEEA. The CDR3 consists of 15 residues. The DNA of the CDR3 is TGTGCCAGCAGCTTAGCGGGATGGGGAAATTCACCCCTCCACTTT. Its protein is CASSLAGWGNSPLHF.

The rearrangement uses TRBV11-3 and TRBJ1-1, with D hard to call. The V and J ends lost 5 bases and 0 bases respectively, with 10 bases between them. From germline, CDR1 is SGHNT and CDR2 YENEEA. The CDR3 contains 14 residues. The chain's CDR3 is CASSKTYLNTEAFF. The CDR3 coding sequence is TGTGCCAGCAGCAAAACTTACCTGAACACTGAAGCTTTCTTT.

The chain combines TRBV2 with TRBJ1-4; D is uncertain. Germline V gives CDR1 SNHLY, CDR2 FYNNEI. Between the trimmed V and J ends, which lost 6 bases and 6 bases, there was a span of 17 bases. The CDR3 consists of 15 residues. CDR3 bases: TGTGCCAGCAGGGAGGGCTTTTACTTTGATGAAAAACTGTTTTTT. This encodes CASREGFYFDEKLFF.

In its sample, this clonotype was seen once. J is TRBJ1-1 and V is TRBV11-2; D unresolved. The CDR3 runs 13 residues. Germline CDR1 is SGHAT and CDR2 is FQNNGV. V lost 0 bases and J lost 1, with 3 bases in between. The chain's CDR3 is CASSLDRNTEAFF. As DNA, the CDR3 is TGTGCCAGCAGCTTAGACAGGAACACTGAAGCTTTCTTT.

This clonotype was seen more than once but under ten times. The rearrangement links TRBV30 to TRBJ1-6; the D is unclear. Looked up from germline, CDR1 is GTSNPN and CDR2 is SVGIG (reference sequence). The CDR3 covers 17 residues. V lost 3 bases and J lost 5, with 20 bases in between. The CDR3 DNA reads as TGTGCCTGGAGCCCACGCGTGGGTGCACTCAATAATTCACCCCTCCACTTT. This encodes CAWSPRVGALNNSPLHF.

The sample holds one count of this clonotype. The chain couples TRBV6-2 or TRBV6-3 to TRBJ1-3; D unresolved. The CDR3 is 15 residues long. Germline CDR1 MNHEY, CDR2 SVGEGT. V was clipped by 5 bases and J by 7 bases, with 18 bases between them. The CDR3 protein is CASSTLVGKRNTIYF. Written as DNA, the CDR3 is TGTGCCAGCAGTACCCTGGTGGGAAAACGGAACACCATATATTTT.

The sample holds a few counts of this clonotype. The chain is built from TRBV28 and TRBJ1-1, with TRBD1 matching over 9 bases. The CDR3 loop spans 14 amino acids. Germline CDR1 MDHEN, CDR2 SYDVKM. V lost 2 bases, J lost 8 bases, and 6 bases stayed unmatched. The CDR3 here is CASSLTTGGVEAFF. The CDR3, as DNA: TGTGCCAGCAGTTTAACGACAGGGGGTGTCGAAGCTTTCTTT.

This clonotype was found a few times. The chain employs TRBV7-2 and TRBJ2-1; 11 nucleotides match TRBD2. There are 16 residues in the CDR3. J lost 8 bases, V lost 5 bases, and 11 bases had no gene match. CDR1 and CDR2 from the germline V gene are SGHTA and FQGNSA. The CDR3 sequence: CASSPSSGGARDEQFF. The CDR3 DNA sequence: TGTGCCAGCAGCCCCAGTAGCGGGGGGGCCAGAGATGAGCAGTTCTTC.

The rearrangement links TRBV5-1 to TRBJ2-3; TRBD2 agrees at 7 bases. This CDR3 has 14 residues. The germline gives CDR1 SGHRS, CDR2 YFSETQ. The V gene end was trimmed by 4 bases and the J gene end by 1 base; junction bases not matched to a gene: 3. In DNA form, the CDR3 reads TGCGCCAGCAGCCCCCGGGGGGGCACAGATACGCAGTATTTT. It translates to CASSPRGGTDTQYF.

The chain joins TRBV14 to TRBJ1-2; D remains unclear. V lost 1 base, J lost 6 bases, and 15 bases lay in between. This CDR3 spans 15 amino acids. The germline V gene encodes CDR1 SGHDN and CDR2 FVKESK. The CDR3 protein is CASSQGSSRHDGYTF. CDR3 DNA: TGTGCCAGCAGCCAAGGTTCCTCGAGGCACGATGGCTACACCTTC.

V and J are TRBV7-2 and TRBJ1-1; D unresolved. Trimming removed 1 base at V and 0 bases at J, with 12 bases between. Germline assignment: CDR1 SGHTA and CDR2 FQGNSA. This CDR3 comprises 16 residues. The CDR3 is CASSLDGVLMNTEAFF. CDR3 DNA: TGTGCCAGCAGCTTAGATGGGGTACTCATGAACACTGAAGCTTTCTTT.

This clonotype showed up just a few times. The chain links TRBV7-2 to TRBJ2-3; D is ambiguous. The CDR3 length is 14 residues. Trimming removed 0 bases from V and 0 bases from J, with 4 bases in between. Germline-derived CDR1 and CDR2 are SGHTA and FQGNSA. The CDR3 DNA follows: TGTGCCAGCAGCTTAGCGGGCAGCACAGATACGCAGTATTTT. This codes for CASSLAGSTDTQYF.

This clonotype appeared a few times. This chain links TRBV11-3 with TRBJ2-3; TRBD2 agrees at 8 bases. J gave up 3 bases and V 3 bases, and 5 bases lay outside the gene matches. The CDR3 loop spans 15 amino acids. In germline, CDR1 is SGHNT, CDR2 YENEEA. The CDR3 loop reads CASSFRAGGTDTQYF. The CDR3 DNA reads as TGTGCCAGCAGCTTCAGGGCGGGAGGTACAGATACGCAGTATTTT.

The rearrangement uses TRBV5-6 and TRBJ2-1; D is unresolved. The CDR3 has 14 amino acids. Germline values: CDR1 SGHDT, CDR2 YYEEEE. V lost 4 bases and J lost 0, with 8 bases in between. The CDR3: CASSRRSSYNEQFF. The DNA for the CDR3 is TGTGCCAGCAGCAGAAGAAGCTCCTACAATGAGCAGTTCTTC.